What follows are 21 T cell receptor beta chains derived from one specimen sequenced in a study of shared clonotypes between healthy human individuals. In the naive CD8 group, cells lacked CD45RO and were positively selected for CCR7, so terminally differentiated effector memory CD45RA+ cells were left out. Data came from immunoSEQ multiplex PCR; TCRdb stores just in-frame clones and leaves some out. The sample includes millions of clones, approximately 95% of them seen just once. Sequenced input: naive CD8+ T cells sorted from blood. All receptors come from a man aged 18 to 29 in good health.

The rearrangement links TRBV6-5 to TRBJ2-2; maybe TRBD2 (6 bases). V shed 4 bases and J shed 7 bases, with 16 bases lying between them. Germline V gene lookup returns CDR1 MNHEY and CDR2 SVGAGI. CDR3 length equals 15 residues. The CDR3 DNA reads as TGTGCCAGCAGTTTAGGGACTCTACTTAGCGGGGAGCTGTTTTTT. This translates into CASSLGTLLSGELFF.

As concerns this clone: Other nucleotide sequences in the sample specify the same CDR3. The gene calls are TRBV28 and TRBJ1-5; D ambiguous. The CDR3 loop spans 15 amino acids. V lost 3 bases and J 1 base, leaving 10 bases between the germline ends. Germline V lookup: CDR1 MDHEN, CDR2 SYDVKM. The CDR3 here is CASSLGTASNQPQHF. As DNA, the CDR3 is TGTGCCAGCAGTTTGGGAACAGCCAGCAATCAGCCCCAGCATTTT.

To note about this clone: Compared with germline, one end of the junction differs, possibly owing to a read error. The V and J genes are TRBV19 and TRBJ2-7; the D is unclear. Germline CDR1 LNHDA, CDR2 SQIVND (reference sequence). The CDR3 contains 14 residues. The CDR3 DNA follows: TGTGCGAGTAGTATGGAGTGGTCTGGCGACGAGCAGTACTTC. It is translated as CASSMEWSGDEQYF.

CDR3 DNA sequence: TGTGCCAGCAGCCCTGTGACAGGGCCCCTATACAGCTCCTACGAGCAGTACTTC. It specifies CASSPVTGPLYSSYEQYF. V is TRBV7-8 and J is TRBJ2-7, with 7 bases lining up with TRBD1. With 5 bases clipped from V and 0 bases from J, the junction kept 16 bases outside the gene matches. Germline assignment: CDR1 SGHVS and CDR2 FQNEAQ. The CDR3 length is 18 residues.

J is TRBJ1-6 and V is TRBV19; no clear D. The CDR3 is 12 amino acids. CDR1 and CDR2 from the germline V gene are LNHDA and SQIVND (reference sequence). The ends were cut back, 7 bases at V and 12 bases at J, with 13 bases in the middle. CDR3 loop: CASNPSLGPLHF. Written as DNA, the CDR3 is TGTGCCAGTAATCCCTCCCTCGGACCCCTCCACTTT.

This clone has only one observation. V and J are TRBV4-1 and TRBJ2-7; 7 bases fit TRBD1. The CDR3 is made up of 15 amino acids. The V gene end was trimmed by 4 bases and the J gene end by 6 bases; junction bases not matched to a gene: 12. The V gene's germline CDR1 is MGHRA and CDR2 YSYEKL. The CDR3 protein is CASSLTGVGVTEQYF. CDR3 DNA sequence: TGCGCCAGCAGCCTCACAGGGGTCGGGGTTACCGAGCAGTACTTC.

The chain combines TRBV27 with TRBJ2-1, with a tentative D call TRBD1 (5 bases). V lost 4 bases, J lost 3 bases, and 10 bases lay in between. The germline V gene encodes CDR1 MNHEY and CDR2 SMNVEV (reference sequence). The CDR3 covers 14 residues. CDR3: CASSSKGVYNEQFF. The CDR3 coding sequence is TGTGCCAGCAGTTCCAAAGGGGTCTACAATGAGCAGTTCTTC.

This CDR3 is CASSQEVQFYEQYF. The CDR3 DNA sequence: TGCGCCAGCAGCCAAGAAGTCCAATTCTACGAGCAGTACTTC. The gene calls are TRBV4-3 and TRBJ2-7; D is undetermined. The CDR3 has 14 residues. Deletions cut 0 bases from V and 3 bases from J, with 9 bases between. The germline CDR1 and CDR2 sequences are LGHNA and YSLEER.

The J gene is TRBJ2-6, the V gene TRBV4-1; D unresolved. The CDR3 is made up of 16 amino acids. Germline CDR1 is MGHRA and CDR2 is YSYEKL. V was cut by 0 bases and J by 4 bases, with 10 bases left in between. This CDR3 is CASSQEQSVGANVLTF. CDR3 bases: TGCGCCAGCAGCCAAGAACAGTCGGTCGGGGCCAACGTCCTGACTTTC.

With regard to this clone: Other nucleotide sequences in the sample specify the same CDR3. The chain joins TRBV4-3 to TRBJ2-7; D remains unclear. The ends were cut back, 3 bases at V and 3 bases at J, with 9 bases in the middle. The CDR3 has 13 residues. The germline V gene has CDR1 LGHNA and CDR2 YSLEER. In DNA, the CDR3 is TGCGCCAGCAGCCAGGACCCTAACTACGAGCAGTACTTC. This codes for CASSQDPNYEQYF.

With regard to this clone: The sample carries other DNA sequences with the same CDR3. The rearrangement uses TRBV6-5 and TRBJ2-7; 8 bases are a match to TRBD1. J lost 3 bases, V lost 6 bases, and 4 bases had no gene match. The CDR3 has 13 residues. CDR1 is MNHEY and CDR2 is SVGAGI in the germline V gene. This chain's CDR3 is CASSLDRGYEQYF. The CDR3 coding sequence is TGTGCCAGCAGCTTAGACAGGGGCTACGAGCAGTACTTC.

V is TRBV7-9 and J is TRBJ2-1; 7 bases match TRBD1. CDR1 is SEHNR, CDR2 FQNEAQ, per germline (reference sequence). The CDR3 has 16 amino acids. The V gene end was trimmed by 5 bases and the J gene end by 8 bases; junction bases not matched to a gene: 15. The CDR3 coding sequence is TGTGCCAGCAGCGACCCCGGACAGGTCAGGGGCCATGAGCAGTTCTTC. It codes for CASSDPGQVRGHEQFF.

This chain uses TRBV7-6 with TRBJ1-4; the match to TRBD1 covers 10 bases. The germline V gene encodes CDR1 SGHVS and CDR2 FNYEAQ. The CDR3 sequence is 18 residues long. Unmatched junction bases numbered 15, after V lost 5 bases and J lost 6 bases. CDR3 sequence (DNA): TGTGCCAGCAGCCCAAATAGCGCGAGACAGGGGGCCGATGAAAAACTGTTTTTT. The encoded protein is CASSPNSARQGADEKLFF.

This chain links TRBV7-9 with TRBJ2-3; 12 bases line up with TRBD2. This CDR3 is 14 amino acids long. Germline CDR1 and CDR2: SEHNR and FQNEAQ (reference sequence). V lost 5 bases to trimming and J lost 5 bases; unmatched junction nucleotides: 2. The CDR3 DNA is TGTGCCAGCAGCCCTAGCGGGAGGGTAGATACGCAGTATTTT. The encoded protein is CASSPSGRVDTQYF.

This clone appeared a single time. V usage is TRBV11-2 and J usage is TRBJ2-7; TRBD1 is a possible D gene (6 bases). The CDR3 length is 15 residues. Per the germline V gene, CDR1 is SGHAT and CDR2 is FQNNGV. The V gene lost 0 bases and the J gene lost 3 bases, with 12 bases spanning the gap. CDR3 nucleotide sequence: TGTGCCAGCAGCTTAGAAGCCGGGACACACTACGAGCAGTACTTC. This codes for CASSLEAGTHYEQYF.

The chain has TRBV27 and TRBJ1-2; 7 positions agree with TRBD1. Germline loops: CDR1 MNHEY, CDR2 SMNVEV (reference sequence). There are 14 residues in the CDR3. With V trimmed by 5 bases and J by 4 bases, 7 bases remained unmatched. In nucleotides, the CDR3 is TGTGCCAGCAGTCCCGGGACAGCCACCTATGGCTACACCTTC. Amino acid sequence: CASSPGTATYGYTF.

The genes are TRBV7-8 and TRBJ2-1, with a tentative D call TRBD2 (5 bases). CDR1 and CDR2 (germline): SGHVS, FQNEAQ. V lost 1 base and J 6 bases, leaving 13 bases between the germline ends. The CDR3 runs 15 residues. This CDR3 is CASSLERIGGNEQFF. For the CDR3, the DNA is TGTGCCAGCAGCTTAGAGAGAATCGGAGGCAATGAGCAGTTCTTC.

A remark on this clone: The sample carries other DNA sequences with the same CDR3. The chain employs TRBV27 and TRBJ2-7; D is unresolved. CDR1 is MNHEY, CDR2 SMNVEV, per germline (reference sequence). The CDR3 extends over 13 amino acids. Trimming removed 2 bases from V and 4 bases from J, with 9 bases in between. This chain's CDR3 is CASSLRDPYEQYF. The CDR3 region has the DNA TGTGCCAGCAGTTTACGCGACCCATACGAGCAGTACTTC.

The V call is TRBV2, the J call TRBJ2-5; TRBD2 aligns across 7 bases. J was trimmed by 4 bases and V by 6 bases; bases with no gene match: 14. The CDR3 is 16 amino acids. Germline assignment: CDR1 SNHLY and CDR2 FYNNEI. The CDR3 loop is CASRPGPQAGVETQYF. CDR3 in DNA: TGTGCCAGCAGACCCGGACCTCAGGCGGGGGTAGAGACCCAGTACTTC.

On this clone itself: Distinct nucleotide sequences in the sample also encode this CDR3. The CDR3 sequence: CASSVSPGELFF. The DNA of the CDR3 is TGTGCCAGCAGCGTATCTCCCGGGGAGCTGTTTTTT. This chain uses TRBV9 with TRBJ2-2; D is unclear. The CDR3 extends over 12 amino acids. Between the trimmed V and J ends, which lost 1 base and 6 bases, there was a span of 4 bases. Germline V gene data show CDR1 as SGDLS and CDR2 as YYNGEE. Together with reference TRBV9 and TRBJ2-2, the CDR3 gives the full variable domain: DSGVTQTPKHLITATGQRVTLRCSPRSGDLSVYWYQQSLDQGLQFLIQYYNGEERAKGNILERFSAQQFPDLHSELNLSSLELGDSALYFCASSVSPGELFFGEGSRLTVL.

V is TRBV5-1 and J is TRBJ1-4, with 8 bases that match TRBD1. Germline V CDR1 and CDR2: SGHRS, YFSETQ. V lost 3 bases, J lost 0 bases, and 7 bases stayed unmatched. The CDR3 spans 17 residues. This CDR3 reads CASSSTGTGATNEKLFF. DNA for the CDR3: TGCGCCAGCAGCTCGACGGGGACAGGTGCAACTAATGAAAAACTGTTTTTT.